This T cell receptor (beta chain) emerged from a study of cytomegalovirus exposure and HLA in healthy donors. Study as a whole: HLA-typed donors contributed 65 million to 95 million unique TCRs, which were held in an early data release.

The count of this clone is one. Its target is unknown. The CDR3 has 15 amino acids. The germline gives CDR1 SGHTA, CDR2 FQGTGA. Trimming at V came to 5 bases and at J to 5 bases, leaving 9 bases not matched to a gene. Amplification used 60 Vbeta primers and 13 Jbeta primers. The data were produced by immunoSEQ multiplex PCR, yet TCRdb's version contains in-frame clones alone and is incomplete. The table includes about 130,000 clones, about 78% detected once. Overall study results and limits: Rarity marked most TCR sequences, yet some public TCRs occurred in many donors.

The receptor comes from a human donor in good health. The sample was PBMCs. The rearrangement links TRBV7-3 to TRBJ1-2; 9 nucleotides match TRBD1. The DNA for the CDR3 is TGTGCCAGCAGCCGTTCCGGGACAGGGACATATGGCTACACCTTC. Translating gives CASSRSGTGTYGYTF. Filled out from reference TRBV7-3 and TRBJ1-2, the complete variable domain reads GAGVSQTPSNKVTEKGKYVELRCDPISGHTALYWYRQSLGQGPEFLIYFQGTGAADDSGLPNDRFFAVRPEGSVSTLKIQRTERGDSAVYLCASSRSGTGTYGYTFGSGTRLTVV.